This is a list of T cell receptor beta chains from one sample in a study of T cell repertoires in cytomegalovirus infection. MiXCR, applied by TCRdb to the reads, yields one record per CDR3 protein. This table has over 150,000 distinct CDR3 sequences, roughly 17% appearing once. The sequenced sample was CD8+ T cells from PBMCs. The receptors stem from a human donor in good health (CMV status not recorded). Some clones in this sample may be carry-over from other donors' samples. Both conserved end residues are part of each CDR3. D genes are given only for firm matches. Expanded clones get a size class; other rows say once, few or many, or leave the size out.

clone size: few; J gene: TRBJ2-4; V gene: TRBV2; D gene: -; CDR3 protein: CASSQDSGVAKNIQYF; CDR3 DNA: TGTGCCAGCAGCCAGGACAGTGGAGTAGCCAAAAACATTCAGTACTTC
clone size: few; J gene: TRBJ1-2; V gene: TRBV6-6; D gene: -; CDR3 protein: CASSYSAAGYGYTF; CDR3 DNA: TGTGCCAGCAGTTACTCGGCGGCGGGATATGGCTACACCTTC
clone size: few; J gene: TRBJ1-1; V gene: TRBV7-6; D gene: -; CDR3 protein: CASSPIKATNTEAFF; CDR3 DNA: TGTGCCAGCAGCCCGATTAAAGCAACGAACACTGAAGCTTTCTTT
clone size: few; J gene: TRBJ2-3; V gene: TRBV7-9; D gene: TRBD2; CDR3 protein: CASSDPPSGGSGNTQYF; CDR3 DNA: TGTGCCAGCAGCGACCCTCCTAGCGGGGGAAGCGGGAATACGCAGTATTTT
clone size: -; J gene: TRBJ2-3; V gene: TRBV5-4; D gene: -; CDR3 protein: CASSLAGTFFADTQYF; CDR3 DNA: TGTGCCAGCAGCTTGGCCGGGACATTCTTTGCAGATACGCAGTATTTT
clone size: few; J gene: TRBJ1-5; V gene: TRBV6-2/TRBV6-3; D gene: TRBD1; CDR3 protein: CASSRTGFNQPQHF; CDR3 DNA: TGTGCCAGCAGTCGGACAGGGTTTAATCAGCCCCAGCATTTT
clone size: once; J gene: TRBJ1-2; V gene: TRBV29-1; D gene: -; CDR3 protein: CSVEVSEPAYGYTF; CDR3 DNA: TGCAGCGTTGAGGTTTCGGAACCTGCTTATGGCTACACCTTC
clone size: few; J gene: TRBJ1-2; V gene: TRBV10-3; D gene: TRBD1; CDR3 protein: CAISEGQVPTIYGYTF; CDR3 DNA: TGTGCCATCAGTGAAGGACAGGTGCCTACCATCTATGGCTACACCTTC
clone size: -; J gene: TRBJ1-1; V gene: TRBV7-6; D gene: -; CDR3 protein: CASSLAPGTEAFF; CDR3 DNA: TGTGCCAGCAGCTTAGCGCCCGGGACTGAAGCTTTCTTT
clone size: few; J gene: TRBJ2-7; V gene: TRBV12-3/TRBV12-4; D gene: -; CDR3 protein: CASSSLDNEQYF; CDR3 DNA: TGTGCCAGCAGTTCCCTAGACAACGAGCAGTACTTC
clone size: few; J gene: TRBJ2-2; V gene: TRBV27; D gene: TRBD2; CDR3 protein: CASSEASGGTGELFF; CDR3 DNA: TGTGCCAGCTCCGAGGCTAGCGGGGGAACCGGGGAGCTGTTTTTT
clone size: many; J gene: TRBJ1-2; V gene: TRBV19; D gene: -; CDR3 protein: CASSTVDGRGYTF; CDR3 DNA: TGTGCCAGTAGTACCGTGGACGGACGTGGCTACACCTTC
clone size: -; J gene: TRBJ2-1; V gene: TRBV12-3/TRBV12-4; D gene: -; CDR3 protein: CASSPTSFNEQFF; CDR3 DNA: TGTGCCAGCAGCCCCACTTCTTTCAATGAGCAGTTCTTC
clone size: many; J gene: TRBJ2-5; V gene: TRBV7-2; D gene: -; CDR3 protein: CASSLGLRRPAQGLETQYF; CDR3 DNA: TGTGCCAGCAGCTTAGGTCTTCGGAGGCCCGCACAGGGCTTAGAGACCCAGTACTTC
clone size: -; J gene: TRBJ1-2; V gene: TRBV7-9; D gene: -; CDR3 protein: CASSLHVSWDDYGYTF; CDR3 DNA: TGTGCCAGCAGCTTACATGTCTCGTGGGACGACTATGGCTACACCTTC
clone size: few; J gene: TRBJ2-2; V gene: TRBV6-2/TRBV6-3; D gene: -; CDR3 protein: CASSRGQTGELFF; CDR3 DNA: TGTGCCAGCAGCCGAGGACAGACCGGGGAGCTGTTTTTT
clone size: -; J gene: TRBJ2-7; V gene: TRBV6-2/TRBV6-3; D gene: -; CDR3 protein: CASSFGPTNEQYF; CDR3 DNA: TGTGCCAGCAGTTTTGGGCCCACCAACGAGCAGTACTTC
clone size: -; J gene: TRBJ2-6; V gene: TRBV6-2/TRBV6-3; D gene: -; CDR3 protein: CASRDQVSGANVLTF; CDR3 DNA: TGTGCCAGCAGGGATCAGGTCTCTGGGGCCAACGTCCTGACTTTC
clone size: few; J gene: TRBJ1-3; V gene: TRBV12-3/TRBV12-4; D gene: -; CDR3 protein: CASSFSTGGNTIYF; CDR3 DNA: TGTGCCAGCAGTTTCTCCACGGGTGGAAACACCATATATTTT
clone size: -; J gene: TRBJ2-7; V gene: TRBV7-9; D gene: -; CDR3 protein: CASSYGFPYEQYF; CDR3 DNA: TGTGCCAGCAGCTATGGGTTCCCCTACGAGCAGTACTTC
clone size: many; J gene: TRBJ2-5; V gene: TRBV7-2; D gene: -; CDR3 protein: CASSLGGNQETQYF; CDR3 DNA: TGTGCCAGCAGCTTAGGAGGGAACCAAGAGACCCAGTACTTC
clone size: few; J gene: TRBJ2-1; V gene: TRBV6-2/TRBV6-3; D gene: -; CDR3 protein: CASSYTPPGGPDGQFF; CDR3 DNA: TGTGCCAGCAGTTACACCCCCCCCGGGGGGCCCGATGGGCAGTTCTTC
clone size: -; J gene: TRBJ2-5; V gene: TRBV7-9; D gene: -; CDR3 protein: CASSSRWAQETQYF; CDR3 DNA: TGTGCCAGCAGCTCCCGTTGGGCCCAAGAGACCCAGTACTTC
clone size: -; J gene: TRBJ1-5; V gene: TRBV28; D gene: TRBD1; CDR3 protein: CASSHRGQGFQPQHF; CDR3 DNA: TGTGCCAGCAGTCACCGGGGACAGGGTTTTCAGCCCCAGCATTTT
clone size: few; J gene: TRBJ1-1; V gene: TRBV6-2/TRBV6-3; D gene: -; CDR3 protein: CAITQGWNTEAFF; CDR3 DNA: TGTGCCATCACTCAGGGGTGGAACACTGAAGCTTTCTTT
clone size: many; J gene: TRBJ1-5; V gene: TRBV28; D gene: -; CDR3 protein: CASSLFSNQPQHF; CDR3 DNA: TGTGCCAGCAGTTTATTTAGCAATCAGCCCCAGCATTTT
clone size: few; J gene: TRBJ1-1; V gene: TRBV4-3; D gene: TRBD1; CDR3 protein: CASSQDIGTGDTEAFF; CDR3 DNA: TGCGCCAGCAGCCAAGATATCGGGACAGGGGACACTGAAGCTTTCTTT
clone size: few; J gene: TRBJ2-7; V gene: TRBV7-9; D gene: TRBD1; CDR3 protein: CASRWGDRGSYEQYF; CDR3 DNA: TGTGCCAGCAGATGGGGGGACAGGGGTTCATACGAGCAGTACTTC
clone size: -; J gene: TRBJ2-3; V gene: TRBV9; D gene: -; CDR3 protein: CASSEDGTSTDTQYF; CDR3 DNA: TGTGCCAGCAGCGAAGACGGGACTTCAACAGATACGCAGTATTTT
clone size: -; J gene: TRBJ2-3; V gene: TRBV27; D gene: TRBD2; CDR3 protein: CASSPGLAATDTQYF; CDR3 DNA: TGTGCCAGCAGTCCGGGACTAGCGGCCACAGATACGCAGTATTTT
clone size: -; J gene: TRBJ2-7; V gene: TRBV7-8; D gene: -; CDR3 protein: CASSLSTRAGAVEQYF; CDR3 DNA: TGTGCCAGCAGCTTATCCACCCGGGCAGGGGCCGTGGAGCAGTACTTC
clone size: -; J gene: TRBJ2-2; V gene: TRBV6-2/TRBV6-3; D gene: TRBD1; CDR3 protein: CASSYLGQGADTGELFF; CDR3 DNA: TGTGCCAGCAGTTATCTGGGACAGGGGGCTGACACCGGGGAGCTGTTTTTT
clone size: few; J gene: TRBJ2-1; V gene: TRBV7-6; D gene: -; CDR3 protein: CAVGKGSLPDNEQFF; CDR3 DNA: TGTGCTGTCGGGAAGGGCAGCCTACCTGACAATGAGCAGTTCTTC
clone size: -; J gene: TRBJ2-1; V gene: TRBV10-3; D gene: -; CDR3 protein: CAISDPLREQFF; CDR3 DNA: TGTGCCATCAGTGACCCTCTCCGCGAGCAGTTCTTC
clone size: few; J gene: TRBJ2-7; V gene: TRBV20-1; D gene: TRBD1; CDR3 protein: CSAPGQWFAYEQYF; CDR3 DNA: TGCAGTGCCCCGGGACAGTGGTTCGCCTACGAGCAGTACTTC
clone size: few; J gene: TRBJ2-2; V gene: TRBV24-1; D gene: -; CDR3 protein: CATQTSYPPRELFF; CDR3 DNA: TGTGCCACACAAACTAGTTACCCCCCCCGGGAGCTGTTTTTT
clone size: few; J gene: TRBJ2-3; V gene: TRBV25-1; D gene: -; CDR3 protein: CASSAGQSTDTQYF; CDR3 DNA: TGTGCCAGCAGTGCAGGACAGAGCACAGATACGCAGTATTTT
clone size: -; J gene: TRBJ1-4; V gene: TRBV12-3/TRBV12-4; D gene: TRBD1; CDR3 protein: CASSFGTGNGKLFF; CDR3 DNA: TGTGCCAGCAGCTTCGGGACAGGGAACGGAAAACTGTTTTTT
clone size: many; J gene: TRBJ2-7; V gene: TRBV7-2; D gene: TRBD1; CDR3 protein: CASSSAGTDYEQYF; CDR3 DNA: TGTGCCAGCAGCTCCGCCGGGACAGACTACGAGCAGTACTTC
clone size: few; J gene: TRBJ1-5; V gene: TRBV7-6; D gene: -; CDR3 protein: CASSLSAPGEPQHF; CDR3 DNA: TGTGCCAGCAGCTTATCGGCCCCAGGGGAGCCCCAGCATTTT
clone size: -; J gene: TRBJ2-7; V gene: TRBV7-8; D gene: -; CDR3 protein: CASSLVGISYEQYF; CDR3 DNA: TGTGCCAGCAGCTTAGTTGGGATCTCCTACGAGCAGTACTTC
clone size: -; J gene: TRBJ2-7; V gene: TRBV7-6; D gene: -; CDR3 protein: CASSLAPTGYEQYF; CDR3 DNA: TGTGCCAGCAGCTTAGCTCCGACAGGCTACGAGCAGTACTTC